Presented here are 22 T cell receptor beta chains from one specimen sequenced in a study of regulatory T cells in long-lasting Graves disease. To make TCR beta libraries, researchers used iRepertoire HTBI primers and Arm-PCR of CDR3 regions. Using its own MiXCR run on the multiplex PCR reads, TCRdb lists one record per CDR3 protein. The sample has more than 350,000 distinct CDR3 sequences; about 21% are singletons. Time point here: persistent/refractory GD, antithyroid drugs over 5 years with positive TRAb. PBMC-extracted RNA yielded the TCR library. This specimen was peripheral blood mononuclear cells (PBMCs), taken when the disease was refractory, from a patient treated with antithyroid drugs. The origin of the receptors is a female donor with Graves disease.

This clonotype was found many times. The CDR3 region has the DNA TGTGCCAGCACCGCAGGGTTTAACTATGGCTACACCTTC. This gives the protein CASTAGFNYGYTF. The V and J genes are TRBV28 and TRBJ1-2; a weak D match, TRBD1 (5 bases). Germline V lookup: CDR1 MDHEN, CDR2 SYDVKM. The CDR3 length is 13 residues. The germline V and J ends were trimmed by 7 bases and 1 base, with 10 bases remaining between them.

This clonotype was detected a few times. The rearrangement links TRBV13 to TRBJ2-7; 7 nucleotides agree with TRBD2. J lost 4 bases, V lost 4 bases, and 7 bases had no gene match. This CDR3 has 14 amino acids. Germline V gene lookup returns CDR1 PRHDT and CDR2 FYEKMQ (reference sequence). CDR3 DNA sequence: TGTGCCAGCAGCTCAAATCTAGCGGCTTACGAGCAGTACTTC. This sequence encodes CASSSNLAAYEQYF.

The chain uses TRBV13 and TRBJ1-6; D may be TRBD1 (6 bases). V lost 5 bases, J lost 8 bases, and 19 bases lay in between. CDR1 and CDR2 (germline): PRHDT, FYEKMQ (reference sequence). CDR3 size: 16 residues. The DNA of the CDR3 is TGTGCCAGCAGCCGGGCAGGGGACTTTAGGGATTCACCCCTCCACTTT. Protein product: CASSRAGDFRDSPLHF.

The gene calls are TRBV3-1 and TRBJ2-3, with TRBD2 matching over 15 bases. Germline loops: CDR1 LGHDT, CDR2 YNNKEL (reference sequence). This CDR3 has 17 residues. Trimming cost V 5 bases and J 4 bases; bases outside gene matches: 7. In DNA, the CDR3 is TGTGCCAGCAGCGACTGGACTAGCGGGGGGGGGCCAGATACGCAGTATTTT. Encoded protein: CASSDWTSGGGPDTQYF.

Points on this clonotype: The junction and the germline gene differ at one end; a read error may be behind it. The rearrangement joins TRBV9 to TRBJ1-1, with no clear D. The length of the CDR3 is 15 residues. Germline CDR1 and CDR2: SGDLS and YYNGEE. The CDR3 DNA reads as TGTGCCGGCAGCGTAGGTAGCGGCCTGAACACTGAAGCTTTCTTT. As protein: CAGSVGSGLNTEAFF.

This clonotype was detected once. The genes are TRBV10-3 and TRBJ2-7, with 9 bases that match TRBD1. The CDR3 is made up of 15 amino acids. CDR1 and CDR2 (germline): ENHRY, SYGVKD. V trimming: 5 bases; J trimming: 5 bases; junction bases outside the gene matches: 10. In DNA form, the CDR3 reads TGTGCCATCAGTACCCTTCCCGGGACAGGGCACGAGCAGTACTTC. Translation: CAISTLPGTGHEQYF.

In this sample, this clonotype turned up a few times. The genes are TRBV20-1 and TRBJ2-5, with D possibly being TRBD1 or TRBD2 (5 bases each). CDR1 is DFQATT, CDR2 SNEGSKA, per germline (reference sequence). There are 17 residues in the CDR3. V was clipped by 3 bases and J by 6 bases, with 26 bases between them. As DNA, the CDR3 is TGCAGTGCTAGGGGACCGGGACGCCACATCGAGTCAAAGACCCAGTACTTC. This encodes CSARGPGRHIESKTQYF.

As for this clonotype: A clone one base away is much larger, so this may be a read error. V gene TRBV2 combines with J gene TRBJ2-1, with 9 bases matching TRBD2. The J call may be wrong; the DNA end is better matched by TRBJ2-5. This CDR3 comprises 17 residues. Per the germline V gene, CDR1 is SNHLY and CDR2 is FYNNEI. CDR3 amino acids: CASSAGYAGGLLETQYF. The DNA of the CDR3 is TGTGCCAGCAGTGCAGGCTACGCGGGAGGGCTGTTGGAGACCCAGTACTTC.

This clonotype has only a few counts. The V and J genes are TRBV4-1 and TRBJ2-7; 9 bases are shared with TRBD1. This CDR3 is built from 14 residues. The junction had 10 bases not matched to a gene; V was cut back by 7 bases and J by 6 bases. Germline CDR1 and CDR2: MGHRA and YSYEKL. The CDR3 bases are TGCGCCAGCACCTTGGGACAGGGTAACTTCGAGCAGTACTTC. Translation gives CASTLGQGNFEQYF.

The rearrangement uses TRBV20-1 and TRBJ1-1, with a tentative D call TRBD1 (6 bases). Trimming cost V 4 bases and J 11 bases, with 11 bases left between them. There are 10 residues in the CDR3. Germline V lookup: CDR1 DFQATT, CDR2 SNEGSKA (reference sequence). CDR3 amino acids: CSATGVLAFF. The CDR3 nucleotides read TGCAGTGCTACAGGGGTATTGGCTTTCTTT.

The chain recombines TRBV5-1 with TRBJ2-7, with 9 nucleotides matching TRBD2. With 4 bases clipped from V and 0 bases from J, the junction kept 17 bases outside the gene matches. The length of the CDR3 is 19 residues. In germline, CDR1 is SGHRS, CDR2 YFSETQ. The CDR3 loop reads CASSAQTGTSRRSSYEQYF. In DNA, the CDR3 is TGCGCCAGCAGCGCCCAAACCGGGACTAGCAGACGAAGCTCCTACGAGCAGTACTTC.

This clonotype was recorded many times. The chain recombines TRBV20-1 with TRBJ1-4, with D unresolved. The germline gives CDR1 DFQATT, CDR2 SNEGSKA (reference sequence). The CDR3 is 13 residues long. Trimming took off 4 bases at V and 0 bases at J, with 6 bases between the two ends. The CDR3 DNA sequence: TGCAGTGCTACTCCGTCAACTAATGAAAAACTGTTTTTT. Translated: CSATPSTNEKLFF.

Details on this clonotype: Just one base apart from a much larger clone, this may be a read error. The missing conserved phenylalanine or tryptophan at the end of this CDR3 makes a read error likely. The chain links TRBV28 to TRBJ2-7; 8 nucleotides match TRBD1. The CDR3 is made up of 13 amino acids. CDR1 and CDR2 from the germline V gene are MDHEN and SYDVKM. V trimming: 6 bases; J trimming: 7 bases; junction bases outside the gene matches: 8. CDR3 bases: TGTGCCAGCAGCCCTGGACAGGGACGTGAGCAGTACCTC. Protein: CASSPGQGREQYL.

This clonotype was counted a few times. This sequence joins TRBV7-9 and TRBJ2-5; D call uncertain. Trimming stripped 1 base from V and 5 bases from J, with 8 bases between. The CDR3 covers 13 residues. Germline V gene lookup returns CDR1 SEHNR and CDR2 FQNEAQ (reference sequence). CDR3: CASSLEWAETQYF. CDR3 coding DNA: TGTGCCAGCAGCTTAGAGTGGGCGGAGACCCAGTACTTC.

This clonotype turned up a few times. CDR3 DNA: TGTGCCAGCAGTTTATTCGGGGATGCCAAAAACATTCAGTACTTC. This sequence encodes CASSLFGDAKNIQYF. The chain has TRBV28 and TRBJ2-4, with D perhaps TRBD2 (5 bases). Per germline, CDR1 MDHEN and CDR2 SYDVKM. The V gene lost 1 base and the J gene lost 1 base, with 8 bases spanning the gap. This CDR3 comprises 15 residues.

This clonotype was counted ten times or more. CDR3 protein: CASRAGGLWANVLTF. As DNA, the CDR3 is TGTGCCAGCAGAGCAGGGGGGCTCTGGGCCAACGTCCTGACTTTC. The gene calls are TRBV28 and TRBJ2-6, with TRBD1 as a possible D gene (7 bases). Germline CDR1 is MDHEN and CDR2 is SYDVKM. The CDR3 is made up of 15 amino acids. Between the trimmed V and J ends, which lost 6 bases and 5 bases, there was a span of 14 bases.

The rearrangement uses TRBV10-3 and TRBJ1-2; TRBD1 matches at 7 bases. Germline CDR1 ENHRY, CDR2 SYGVKD. This CDR3 contains 14 residues. Trimming removed 0 bases from V and 8 bases from J; junction bases left unmatched: 6. CDR3 protein: CAISESATGRGYTF. DNA of the CDR3: TGTGCCATCAGTGAGTCGGCGACAGGGAGGGGCTACACCTTC.

The rearrangement links TRBV19 to TRBJ2-6; 7 bases map to TRBD1. This CDR3 region has 16 residues. Germline V gene sequence: CDR1 LNHDA, CDR2 SQIVND (reference sequence). With 10 bases clipped from V and 3 bases from J, the junction kept 12 bases outside the gene matches. CDR3 loop: CATLDRVRGGANVLTF. The CDR3 DNA reads TGTGCCACTTTAGACAGGGTACGAGGTGGGGCCAACGTCCTGACTTTC.

The chain couples TRBV25-1 to TRBJ1-4; D not resolved. CDR1 MGHDK and CDR2 SYGVNS come from the germline V gene. The length of the CDR3 is 12 residues. The V gene lost 7 bases and the J gene lost 3 bases, with 6 bases spanning the gap. For the CDR3, the DNA is TGTGCCAGCAAGAAGGCTAATGAAAAACTGTTTTTT. It is translated as CASKKANEKLFF.

There are many counts of this clonotype. The chain is built from TRBV20-1 and TRBJ2-7; 7 positions match TRBD2. CDR3 size: 17 residues. Germline loops: CDR1 DFQATT, CDR2 SNEGSKA (reference sequence). V shed 0 bases and J 3 bases; nucleotides not matched to a gene: 14. The CDR3: CSARDRGFGGRNYEQYF. CDR3 coding DNA: TGCAGTGCTAGAGATCGGGGGTTTGGCGGGAGAAACTACGAGCAGTACTTC.

This clonotype has only a few counts. The chain links TRBV3-1 to TRBJ2-2; tentative D call: TRBD2 (5 bases). The CDR3 runs to 15 residues. Trimming shortened V by 1 base and J by 5 bases, and 11 bases separated the two germline ends. Germline V gene lookup returns CDR1 LGHDT and CDR2 YNNKEL (reference sequence). CDR3 sequence: CASSQGGGFTGELFF. Here the CDR3 DNA reads TGTGCCAGCAGCCAAGGCGGAGGATTTACCGGGGAGCTGTTTTTT.

A word on this clonotype: A much larger clone differs from this one at a single base, so this may be a read error. The CDR3 DNA reads TGTGCCAGCAGCGTTCTCCACGGGGCCTCTGAGACCCAGTACTTC. This codes for CASSVLHGASETQYF. This sequence joins TRBV11-2 and TRBJ2-5; possibly TRBD1 or TRBD2 for D (5 bases each). V was shortened by 5 bases and J by 5 bases, with 18 bases between the two germline ends. CDR3 length equals 15 residues. CDR1 and CDR2 from the germline V gene are SGHAT and FQNNGV.